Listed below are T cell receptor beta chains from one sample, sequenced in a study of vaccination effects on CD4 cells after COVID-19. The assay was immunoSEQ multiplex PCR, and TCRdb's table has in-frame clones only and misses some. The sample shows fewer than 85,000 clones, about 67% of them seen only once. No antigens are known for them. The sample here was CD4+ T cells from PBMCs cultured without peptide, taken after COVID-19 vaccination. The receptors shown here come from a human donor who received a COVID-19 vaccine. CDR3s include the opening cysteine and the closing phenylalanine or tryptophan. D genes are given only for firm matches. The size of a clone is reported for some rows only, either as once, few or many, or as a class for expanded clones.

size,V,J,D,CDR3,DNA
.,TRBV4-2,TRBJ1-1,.,CASSLNRGSTEAFF,TGTGCCAGTTCTCTAAACCGGGGTTCCACTGAAGCTTTCTTT
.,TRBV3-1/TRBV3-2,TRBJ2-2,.,CASSQVRNTGELFF,TGTGCCAGCAGCCAAGTTCGCAACACCGGGGAGCTGTTTTTT
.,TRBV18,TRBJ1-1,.,CASSSTLGNTEAFF,TGTGCCAGCTCATCGACTCTGGGGAACACTGAAGCTTTCTTT
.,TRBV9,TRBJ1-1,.,CASSVVAGMNTEAFF,TGTGCCAGCAGCGTAGTGGCAGGGATGAACACTGAAGCTTTCTTT
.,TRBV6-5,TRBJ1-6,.,CASSYAQGGNSPLHF,TGTGCCAGCAGTTACGCGCAGGGTGGCAATTCACCCCTCCACTTT
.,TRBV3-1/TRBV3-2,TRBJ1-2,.,CASSQVLYGYTF,TGTGCCAGCAGCCAGGTCCTCTATGGCTACACCTTC
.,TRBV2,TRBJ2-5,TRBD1,CASSRDRVETQYF,TGTGCCAGCAGCCGGGACAGGGTAGAGACCCAGTACTTC
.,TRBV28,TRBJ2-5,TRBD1,CASSLFSGRGNGETQYF,TGTGCCAGCAGTTTATTCTCGGGCAGGGGGAATGGAGAGACCCAGTACTTC
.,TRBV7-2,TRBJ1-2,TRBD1,CASSLVFGQGDYGYTF,TGTGCCAGCAGCTTAGTTTTCGGACAGGGAGACTATGGCTACACCTTC
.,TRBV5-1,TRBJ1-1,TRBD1,CASSLSRDRNAMNTEAFF,TGCGCCAGCAGCTTAAGCCGGGACAGGAACGCCATGAACACTGAAGCTTTCTTT
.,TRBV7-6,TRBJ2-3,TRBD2,CASSFLAGGISSTDTQYF,TGTGCCAGCAGCTTTCTAGCGGGGGGCATCTCTAGCACAGATACGCAGTATTTT
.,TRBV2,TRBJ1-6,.,CASSVSWNSPLHF,TGTGCCAGCAGTGTGTCTTGGAATTCACCCCTCCACTTT
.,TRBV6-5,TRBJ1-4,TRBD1,CASSYRVGQANEKLFF,TGTGCCAGCAGTTACAGGGTTGGACAGGCAAATGAAAAACTGTTTTTT
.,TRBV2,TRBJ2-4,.,CASSDINIYVKNIQYF,TGTGCCAGCAGTGATATCAACATTTACGTCAAAAACATTCAGTACTTC
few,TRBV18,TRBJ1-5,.,CASSNSYSNQPQHF,TGTGCCAGCTCCAACAGTTATAGCAATCAGCCCCAGCATTTT
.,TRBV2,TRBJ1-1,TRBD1,CASRTGRNTEAFF,TGTGCCAGCAGGACAGGGAGGAACACTGAAGCTTTCTTT
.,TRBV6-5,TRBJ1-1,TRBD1,CASRGTDRHEAFF,TGTGCCAGCAGAGGGACGGACAGGCATGAAGCTTTCTTT
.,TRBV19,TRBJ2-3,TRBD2,CASKRAGGTDTQYF,TGTGCCAGTAAGCGAGCGGGGGGCACAGATACGCAGTATTTT
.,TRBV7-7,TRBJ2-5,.,CASSLVAQETQYF,TGTGCCAGCAGCTTAGTGGCCCAAGAGACCCAGTACTTC
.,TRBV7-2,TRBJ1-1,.,CASSVSREKAFF,TGTGCCAGCAGCGTATCCAGGGAGAAAGCTTTCTTT
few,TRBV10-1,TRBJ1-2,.,CASSWTRDTSGYTF,TGCGCCAGCAGTTGGACCCGTGACACGTCTGGCTACACCTTC
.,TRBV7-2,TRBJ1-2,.,CASSSTPNYGYTF,TGTGCCAGCAGCTCAACCCCCAACTATGGCTACACCTTC
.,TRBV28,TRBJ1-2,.,CASSWTLGPSYGYTF,TGTGCCAGCAGTTGGACACTTGGACCGTCCTATGGCTACACCTTC
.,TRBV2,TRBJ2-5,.,CASSELSEGGTQYF,TGTGCCAGCAGTGAGTTATCGGAGGGGGGGACCCAGTACTTC
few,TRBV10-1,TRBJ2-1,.,CASSESNGVRRNEQFF,TGCGCCAGCAGTGAGTCGAACGGTGTTAGGAGGAATGAGCAGTTCTTC
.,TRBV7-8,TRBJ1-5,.,CASSPAEDQPQHF,TGTGCCAGCAGCCCGGCAGAGGATCAGCCCCAGCATTTT
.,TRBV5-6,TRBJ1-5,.,CASSFRRSLNQPQHF,TGTGCCAGCAGCTTTCGACGGTCCCTTAATCAGCCCCAGCATTTT
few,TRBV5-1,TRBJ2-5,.,CASSPTSGYQETQYF,TGCGCCAGCAGCCCGACCTCGGGATACCAAGAGACCCAGTACTTC
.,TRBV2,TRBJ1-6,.,CASGSTGDNSPLHF,TGTGCCAGCGGGTCCACCGGAGATAATTCACCCCTCCACTTT
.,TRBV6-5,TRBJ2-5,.,CASSRQGYDQYF,TGTGCCAGCAGTCGGCAGGGGTACGACCAGTACTTC
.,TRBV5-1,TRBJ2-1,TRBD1,CASSFDRGRFNEQFF,TGCGCCAGCAGCTTCGACAGGGGGCGTTTTAATGAGCAGTTCTTC
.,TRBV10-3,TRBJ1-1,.,CATRSTEMGETEAFF,TGTGCCACCCGCTCGACAGAAATGGGCGAGACTGAAGCTTTCTTT
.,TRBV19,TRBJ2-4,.,CASMGQGGAKNIQYF,TGTGCCAGTATGGGGCAGGGAGGAGCCAAAAACATTCAGTACTTC
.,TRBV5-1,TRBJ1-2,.,CASSLGVVNYGYTF,TGCGCCAGCAGCTTGGGGGTTGTTAACTATGGCTACACCTTC
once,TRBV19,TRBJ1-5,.,CASSMRGNSNQPQHF,TGTGCCAGTAGTATGAGGGGGAATAGCAATCAGCCCCAGCATTTT
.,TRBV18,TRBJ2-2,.,CASSPRPGTGELFF,TGTGCCAGCTCACCACGCCCCGGGACCGGGGAGCTGTTTTTT
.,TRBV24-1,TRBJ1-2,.,CATSDMGEGYTF,TGTGCCACCAGTGATATGGGGGAAGGCTACACCTTC
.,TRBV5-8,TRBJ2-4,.,CASSRIQGSVQYF,TGTGCCAGCAGCCGGATACAGGGTAGCGTTCAGTACTTC
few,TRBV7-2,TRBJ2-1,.,CASSTFPGSVYGEQFF,TGTGCCAGCAGCACCTTCCCGGGTTCCGTCTATGGTGAGCAGTTCTTC
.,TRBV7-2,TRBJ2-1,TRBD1,CASSAETGGFEQFF,TGTGCCAGCTCCGCCGAGACAGGGGGTTTTGAGCAGTTCTTC